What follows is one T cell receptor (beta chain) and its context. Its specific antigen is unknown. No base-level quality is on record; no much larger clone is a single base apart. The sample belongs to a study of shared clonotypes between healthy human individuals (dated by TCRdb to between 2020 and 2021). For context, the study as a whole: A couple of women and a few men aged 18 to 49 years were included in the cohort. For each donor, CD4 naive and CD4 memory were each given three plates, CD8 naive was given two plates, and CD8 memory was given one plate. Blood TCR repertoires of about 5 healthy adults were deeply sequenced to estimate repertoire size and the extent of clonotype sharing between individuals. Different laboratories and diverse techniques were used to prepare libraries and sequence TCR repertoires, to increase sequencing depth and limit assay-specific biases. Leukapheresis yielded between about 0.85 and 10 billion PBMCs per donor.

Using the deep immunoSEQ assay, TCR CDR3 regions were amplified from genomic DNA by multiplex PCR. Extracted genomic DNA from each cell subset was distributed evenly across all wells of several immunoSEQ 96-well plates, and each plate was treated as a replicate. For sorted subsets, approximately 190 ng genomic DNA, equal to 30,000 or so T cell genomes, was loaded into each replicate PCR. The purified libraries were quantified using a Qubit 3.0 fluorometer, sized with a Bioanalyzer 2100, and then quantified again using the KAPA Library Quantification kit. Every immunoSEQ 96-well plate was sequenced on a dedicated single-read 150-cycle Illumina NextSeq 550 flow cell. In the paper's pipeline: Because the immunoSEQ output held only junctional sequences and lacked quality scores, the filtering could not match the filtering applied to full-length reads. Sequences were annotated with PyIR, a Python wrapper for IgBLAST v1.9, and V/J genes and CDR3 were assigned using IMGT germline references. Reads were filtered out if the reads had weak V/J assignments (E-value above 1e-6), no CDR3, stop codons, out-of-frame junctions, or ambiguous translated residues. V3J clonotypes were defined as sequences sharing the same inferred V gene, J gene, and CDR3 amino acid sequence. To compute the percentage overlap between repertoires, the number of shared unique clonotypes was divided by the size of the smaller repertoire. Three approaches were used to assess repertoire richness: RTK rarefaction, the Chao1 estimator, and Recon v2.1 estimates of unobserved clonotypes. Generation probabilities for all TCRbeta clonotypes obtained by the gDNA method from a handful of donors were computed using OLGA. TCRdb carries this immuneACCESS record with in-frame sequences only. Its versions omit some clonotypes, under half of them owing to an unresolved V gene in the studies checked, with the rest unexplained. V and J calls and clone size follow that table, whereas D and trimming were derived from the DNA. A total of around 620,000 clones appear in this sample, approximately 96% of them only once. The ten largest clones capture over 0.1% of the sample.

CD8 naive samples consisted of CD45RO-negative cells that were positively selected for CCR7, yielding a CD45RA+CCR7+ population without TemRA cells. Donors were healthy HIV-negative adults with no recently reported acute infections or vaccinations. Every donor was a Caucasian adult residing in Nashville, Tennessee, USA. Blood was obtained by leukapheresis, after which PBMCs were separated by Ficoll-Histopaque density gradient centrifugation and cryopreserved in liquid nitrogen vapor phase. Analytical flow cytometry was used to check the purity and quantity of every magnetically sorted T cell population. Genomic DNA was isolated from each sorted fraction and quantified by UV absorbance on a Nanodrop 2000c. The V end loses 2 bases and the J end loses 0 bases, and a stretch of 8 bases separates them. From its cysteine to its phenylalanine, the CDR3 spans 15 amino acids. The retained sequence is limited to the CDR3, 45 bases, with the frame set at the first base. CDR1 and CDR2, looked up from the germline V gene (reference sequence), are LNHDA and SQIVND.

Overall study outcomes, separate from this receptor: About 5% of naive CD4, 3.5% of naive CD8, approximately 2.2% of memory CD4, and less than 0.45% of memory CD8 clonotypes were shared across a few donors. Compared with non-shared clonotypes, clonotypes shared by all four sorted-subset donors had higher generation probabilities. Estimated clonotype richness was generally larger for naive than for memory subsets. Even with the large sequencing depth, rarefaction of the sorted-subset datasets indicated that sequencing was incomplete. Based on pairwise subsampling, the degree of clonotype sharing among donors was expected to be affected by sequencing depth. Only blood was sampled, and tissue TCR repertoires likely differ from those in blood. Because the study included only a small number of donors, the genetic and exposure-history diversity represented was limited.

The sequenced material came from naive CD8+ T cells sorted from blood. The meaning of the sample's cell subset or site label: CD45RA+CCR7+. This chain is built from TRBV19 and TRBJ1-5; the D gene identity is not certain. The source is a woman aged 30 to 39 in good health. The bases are TGTGCCAGTAGTATACAGAGTTATAGCAATCAGCCCCAGCATTTT. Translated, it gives CASSIQSYSNQPQHF.